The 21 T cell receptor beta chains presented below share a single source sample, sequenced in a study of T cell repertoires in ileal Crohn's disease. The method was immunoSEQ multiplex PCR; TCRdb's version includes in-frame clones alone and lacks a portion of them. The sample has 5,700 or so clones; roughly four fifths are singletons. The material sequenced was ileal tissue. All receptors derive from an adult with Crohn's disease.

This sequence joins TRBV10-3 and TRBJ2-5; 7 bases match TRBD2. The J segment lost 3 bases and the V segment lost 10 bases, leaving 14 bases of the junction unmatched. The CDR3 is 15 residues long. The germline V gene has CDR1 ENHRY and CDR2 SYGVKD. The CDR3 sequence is CATSRGLSGKETQYF. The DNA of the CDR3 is TGTGCCACCTCACGAGGGTTGAGCGGGAAAGAGACCCAGTACTTC.

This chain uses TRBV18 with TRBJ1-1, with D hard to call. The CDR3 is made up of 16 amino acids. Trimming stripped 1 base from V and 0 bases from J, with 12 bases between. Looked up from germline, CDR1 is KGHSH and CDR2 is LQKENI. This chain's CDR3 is CASSPLGRAMNTEAFF. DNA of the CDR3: TGTGCCAGCTCACCACTCGGGAGGGCGATGAACACTGAAGCTTTCTTT.

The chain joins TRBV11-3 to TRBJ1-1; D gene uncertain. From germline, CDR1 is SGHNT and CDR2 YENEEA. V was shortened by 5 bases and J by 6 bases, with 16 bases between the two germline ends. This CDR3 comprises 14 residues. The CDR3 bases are TGTGCCAGCAGCAAAAGGACGGGAGAACCTGAAGCTTTCTTT. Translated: CASSKRTGEPEAFF.

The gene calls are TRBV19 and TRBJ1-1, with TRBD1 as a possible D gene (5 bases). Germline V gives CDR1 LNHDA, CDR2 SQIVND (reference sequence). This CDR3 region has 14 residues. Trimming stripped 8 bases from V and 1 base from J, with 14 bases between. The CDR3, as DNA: TGTGCCAGTGCGGCAGGGAATGGGAACACTGAAGCTTTCTTT. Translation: CASAAGNGNTEAFF.

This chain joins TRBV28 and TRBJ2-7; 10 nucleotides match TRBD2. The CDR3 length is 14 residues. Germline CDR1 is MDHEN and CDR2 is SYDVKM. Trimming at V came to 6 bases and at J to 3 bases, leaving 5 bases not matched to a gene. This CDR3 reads CASRKPSGSYEQYF. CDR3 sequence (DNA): TGTGCCAGCAGAAAACCTAGCGGGAGCTACGAGCAGTACTTC.

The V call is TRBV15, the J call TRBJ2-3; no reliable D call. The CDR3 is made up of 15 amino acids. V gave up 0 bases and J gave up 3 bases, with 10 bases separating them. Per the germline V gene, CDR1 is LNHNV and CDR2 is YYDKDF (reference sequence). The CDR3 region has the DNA TGTGCCACCAGCAGAGACCCCAACCCAACAGATACGCAGTATTTT. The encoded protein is CATSRDPNPTDTQYF.

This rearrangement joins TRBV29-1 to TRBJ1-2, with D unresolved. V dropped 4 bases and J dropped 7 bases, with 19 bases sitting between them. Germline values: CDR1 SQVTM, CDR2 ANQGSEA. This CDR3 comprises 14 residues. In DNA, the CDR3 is TGCAGCGTTGGGGGTGAAGGCCGTTTTGTTGGCTACACCTTC. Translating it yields CSVGGEGRFVGYTF.

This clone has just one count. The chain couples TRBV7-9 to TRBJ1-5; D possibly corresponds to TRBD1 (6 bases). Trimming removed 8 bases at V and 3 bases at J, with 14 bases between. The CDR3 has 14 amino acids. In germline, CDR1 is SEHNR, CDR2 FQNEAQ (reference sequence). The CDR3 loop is CASGGRGYNQPQHF. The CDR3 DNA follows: TGTGCCAGCGGGGGGCGAGGTTACAATCAGCCCCAGCATTTT. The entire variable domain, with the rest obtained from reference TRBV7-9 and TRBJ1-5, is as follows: DTGVSQNPRHKITKRGQNVTFRCDPISEHNRLYWYRQTLGQGPEFLTYFQNEAQLEKSRLLSDRFSAERPKGSFSTLEIQRTEQGDSAMYLCASGGRGYNQPQHFGDGTRLSIL.

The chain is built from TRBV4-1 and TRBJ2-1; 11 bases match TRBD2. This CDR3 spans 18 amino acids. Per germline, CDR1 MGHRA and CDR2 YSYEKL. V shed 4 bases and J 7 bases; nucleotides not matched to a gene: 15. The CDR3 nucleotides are TGCGCCAGCAGCCTGGGGCTAGCGGGGGGCCCCAGCCAGAATGAGCAGTTCTTC. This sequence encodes CASSLGLAGGPSQNEQFF.

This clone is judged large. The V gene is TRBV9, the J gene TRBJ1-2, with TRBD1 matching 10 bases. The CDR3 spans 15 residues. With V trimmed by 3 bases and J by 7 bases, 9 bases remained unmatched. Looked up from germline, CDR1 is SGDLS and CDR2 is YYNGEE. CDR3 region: CASSDLTGGEGGYTF. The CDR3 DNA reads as TGTGCCAGCAGCGACCTGACAGGGGGCGAGGGTGGCTACACCTTC.

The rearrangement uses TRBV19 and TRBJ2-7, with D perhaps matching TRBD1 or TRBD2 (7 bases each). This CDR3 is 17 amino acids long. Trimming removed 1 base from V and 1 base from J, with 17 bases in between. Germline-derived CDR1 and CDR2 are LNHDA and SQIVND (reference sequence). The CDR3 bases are TGTGCCAGTAGTATAGCAGGGGGGGCGGCCCCTTCCTACGAGCAGTACTTC. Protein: CASSIAGGAAPSYEQYF.

The CDR3 bases are TGTGCCAGCAAGGGAGGGACAGGTAATCAGCCCCAGCATTTT. It encodes CASKGGTGNQPQHF. The chain employs TRBV27 and TRBJ1-5; 8 bases are a match to TRBD1. CDR1 is MNHEY, CDR2 SMNVEV, per germline (reference sequence). The CDR3 is made up of 14 amino acids. V trimming: 7 bases; J trimming: 4 bases; junction bases outside the gene matches: 6.

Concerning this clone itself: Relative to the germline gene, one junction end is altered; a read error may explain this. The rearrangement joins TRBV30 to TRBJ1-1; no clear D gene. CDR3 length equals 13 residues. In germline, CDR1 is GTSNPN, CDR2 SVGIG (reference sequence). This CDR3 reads CARSMMGIAEAFF. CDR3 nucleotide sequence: TGTGCCCGGAGTATGATGGGTATCGCTGAAGCTTTCTTT.

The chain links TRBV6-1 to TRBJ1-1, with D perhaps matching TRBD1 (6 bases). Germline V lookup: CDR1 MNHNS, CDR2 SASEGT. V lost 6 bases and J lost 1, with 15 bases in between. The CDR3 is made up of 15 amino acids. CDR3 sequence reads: CASRPMDSSNTEAFF. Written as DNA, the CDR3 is TGTGCCAGCAGACCCATGGACAGCTCGAACACTGAAGCTTTCTTT.

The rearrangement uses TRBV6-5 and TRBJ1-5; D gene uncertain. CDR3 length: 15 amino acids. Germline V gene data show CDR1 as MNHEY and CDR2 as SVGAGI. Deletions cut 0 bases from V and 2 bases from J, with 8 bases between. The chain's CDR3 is CASSYSMGGNQPQHF. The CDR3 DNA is TGTGCCAGCAGTTACTCGATGGGTGGCAATCAGCCCCAGCATTTT.

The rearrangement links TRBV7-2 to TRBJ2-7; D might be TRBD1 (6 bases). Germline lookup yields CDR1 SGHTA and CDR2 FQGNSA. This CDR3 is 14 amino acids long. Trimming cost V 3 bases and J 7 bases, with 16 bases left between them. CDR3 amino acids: CASSLGRGLVEQYF. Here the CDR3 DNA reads TGTGCCAGCAGCTTGGGCAGGGGTCTAGTAGAGCAGTACTTC. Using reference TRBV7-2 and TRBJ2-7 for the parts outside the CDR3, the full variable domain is GAGVSQSPSNKVTEKGKDVELRCDPISGHTALYWYRQSLGQGLEFLIYFQGNSAPDKSGLPSDRFSAERTGGSVSTLTIQRTQQEDSAVYLCASSLGRGLVEQYFGPGTRLTVT.

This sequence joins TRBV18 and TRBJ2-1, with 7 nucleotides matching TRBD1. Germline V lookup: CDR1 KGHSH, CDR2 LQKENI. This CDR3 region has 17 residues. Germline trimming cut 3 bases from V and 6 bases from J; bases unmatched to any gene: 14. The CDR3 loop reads CASSPGQLTDGPNEQFF. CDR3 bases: TGTGCCAGCTCACCGGGACAGCTCACTGACGGACCCAATGAGCAGTTCTTC.

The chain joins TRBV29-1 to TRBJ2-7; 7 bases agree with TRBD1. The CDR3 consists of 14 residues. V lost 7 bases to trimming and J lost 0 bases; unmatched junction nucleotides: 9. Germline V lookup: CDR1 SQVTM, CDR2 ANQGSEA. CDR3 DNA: TGCAGCGCCGGCCTGACAGGGAGCTCCTACGAGCAGTACTTC. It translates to CSAGLTGSSYEQYF.

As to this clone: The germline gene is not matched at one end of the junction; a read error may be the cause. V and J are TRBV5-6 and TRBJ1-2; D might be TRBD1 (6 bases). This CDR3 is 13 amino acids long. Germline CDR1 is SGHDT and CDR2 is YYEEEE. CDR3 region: CASRAGQQPKLHF. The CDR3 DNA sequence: TGTGCCAGCAGGGCCGGACAGCAGCCTAAATTACACTTC.

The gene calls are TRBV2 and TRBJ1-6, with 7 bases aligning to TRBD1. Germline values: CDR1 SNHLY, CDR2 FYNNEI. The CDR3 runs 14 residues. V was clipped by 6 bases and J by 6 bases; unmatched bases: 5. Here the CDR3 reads CASSAGTANSPLHF. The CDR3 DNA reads TGTGCCAGCAGCGCCGGGACAGCTAATTCACCCCTCCACTTT.

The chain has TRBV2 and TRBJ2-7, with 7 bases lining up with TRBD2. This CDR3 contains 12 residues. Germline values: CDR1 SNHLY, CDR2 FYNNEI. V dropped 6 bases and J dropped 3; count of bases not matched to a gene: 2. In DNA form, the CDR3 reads TGTGCCAGCAGCAGCGGGGTCTACGAGCAGTACTTC. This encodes CASSSGVYEQYF.